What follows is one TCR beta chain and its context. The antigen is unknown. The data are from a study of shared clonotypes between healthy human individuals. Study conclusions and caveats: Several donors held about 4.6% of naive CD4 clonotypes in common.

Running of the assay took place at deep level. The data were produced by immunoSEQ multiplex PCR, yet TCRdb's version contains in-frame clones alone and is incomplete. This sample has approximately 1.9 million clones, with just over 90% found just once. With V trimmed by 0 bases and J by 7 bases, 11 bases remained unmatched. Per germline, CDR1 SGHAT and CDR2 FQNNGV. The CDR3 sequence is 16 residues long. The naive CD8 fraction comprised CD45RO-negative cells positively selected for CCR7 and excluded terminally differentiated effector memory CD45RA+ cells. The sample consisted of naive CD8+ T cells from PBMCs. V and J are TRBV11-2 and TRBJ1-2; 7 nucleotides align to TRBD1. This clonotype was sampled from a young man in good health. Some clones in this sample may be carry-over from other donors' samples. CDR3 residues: CASSLDPTGYYGGYTF. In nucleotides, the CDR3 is TGTGCCAGCAGCTTAGACCCGACAGGGTATTATGGTGGCTACACCTTC.